Each of the 8 T cell receptor beta chains below was sequenced from the same sample in a study of T cells in Graves' hyperthyroidism and ophthalmopathy. RNA transcripts were the template for amplifying TCR beta CDR3 regions. HTBI primers were the set used in a first-round RT-PCR of the TCR CDR3. In TCRdb, the multiplex PCR reads were re-called with MiXCR into one record per CDR3 protein. Here the sample spans 600,000 to 800,000 distinct CDR3 sequences, roughly 32% being singletons. The sample consisted of blood. The receptor set was obtained from a woman between 40 and 50 years old with Graves' hyperthyroidism.

CDR3 sequence: CSVDDGGQGYTF. The CDR3 nucleotides read TGCAGCGTTGACGACGGGGGCCAGGGCTACACCTTC. The chain has TRBV29-1 and TRBJ1-2, with D maybe TRBD1 (6 bases). From germline, CDR1 is SQVTM and CDR2 ANQGSEA. This CDR3 has 12 residues. V dropped 3 bases and J dropped 8 bases, with 13 bases sitting between them. Based on the CDR3 plus reference TRBV29-1 and TRBJ1-2, the full variable domain is SAVISQKPSRDICQRGTSLTIQCQVDSQVTMMFWYRQQPGQSLTLIATANQGSEATYESGFVIDKFPISRPNLTFSTLTVSNMSPEDSSIYLCSVDDGGQGYTFGSGTRLTVV.

This clonotype was recorded many times. The chain joins TRBV9 to TRBJ1-6; D is uncertain. The CDR3 covers 13 residues. Per germline, CDR1 SGDLS and CDR2 YYNGEE. V was shortened by 0 bases and J by 9 bases, with 7 bases between the two germline ends. The DNA of the CDR3 is TGTGCCAGCAGCGTAGTTTTCGGTTCACCCCTCCACTTT. As protein: CASSVVFGSPLHF.

V and J are TRBV7-4 and TRBJ1-5, with D possibly TRBD1 on 5 matching bases. Trimming took 6 bases from V and 6 from J, leaving 18 bases between them. Germline CDR1 SGHVT, CDR2 SQSDAQ. CDR3 length equals 15 residues. The CDR3 DNA follows: TGTGCCAGCAGGCCCTTTGTTGTGGGGGGTCAGCCCCAGCATTTT. It is translated as CASRPFVVGGQPQHF.

Ten or more counts support this clonotype. The chain recombines TRBV10-1 with TRBJ1-2, with D tentatively TRBD1 (5 bases). V lost 8 bases and J 5 bases, leaving 12 bases between the germline ends. The CDR3 extends over 12 amino acids. Germline V lookup: CDR1 WNHNN, CDR2 SYGVQD (reference sequence). CDR3 loop: CASGDSVYGYTF. Written as DNA, the CDR3 is TGCGCCAGCGGGGACTCTGTTTATGGCTACACCTTC.

This clonotype was seen more than once but under ten times. The germline gene is not matched at one end of the junction; a read error may be the cause. This sequence joins TRBV10-3 and TRBJ1-2; 8 bases agree with TRBD1. Looked up from germline, CDR1 is ENHRY and CDR2 is SYGVKD. The CDR3 is 16 residues long. For the CDR3, the DNA is TGTGCCAGCAGTTACACTTGGACAGGGAGGGACTATGGCTACACCTTC. Amino acid sequence: CASSYTWTGRDYGYTF.

This clonotype was found a few times. CDR3 in amino acids: CASSEQGVGGYTF. The CDR3 DNA reads as TGTGCCAGTAGTGAACAGGGAGTGGGCGGCTACACCTTC. The chain employs TRBV19 and TRBJ1-2, with D tentatively TRBD1 (6 bases). Germline V gene data show CDR1 as LNHDA and CDR2 as SQIVND (reference sequence). V was cut by 5 bases and J by 8 bases, with 15 bases left in between. This CDR3 has 13 amino acids.

This clonotype appeared many times. This chain connects TRBV7-9 to TRBJ1-6; D remains unclear. Trimming took off 1 base at V and 9 bases at J, with 13 bases between the two ends. CDR1 is SEHNR and CDR2 is FQNEAQ in the germline V gene (reference sequence). The CDR3 has 15 residues. CDR3 region: CASSLGEWKFSPLHF. CDR3 DNA sequence: TGTGCCAGCAGCTTAGGAGAGTGGAAGTTTTCACCCCTCCACTTT.

This clonotype was observed a few times. The V gene is TRBV7-9, the J gene TRBJ2-5; D not resolved. V lost 5 bases and J lost 1, with 17 bases in between. The CDR3 totals 16 residues. Germline V gives CDR1 SEHNR, CDR2 FQNEAQ (reference sequence). The CDR3 DNA follows: TGTGCCAGCAGCCTCGCGGTAGGGTTAGGCCAAGAGACCCAGTACTTC. Its translation is CASSLAVGLGQETQYF.